This passage covers 24 T cell receptor beta chains from one sample sequenced in a study of tumor-infiltrating lymphocytes in primary liver carcinoma. The investigators made TCR beta cDNA from about 510 ng total RNA, using a constant-region primer. What produced the TCR beta libraries was three nested multiplex PCR rounds using slightly modified ARM-PCR. The study ran its first two PCR rounds for roughly 9 cycles each, using TRBV1-TRBV30 forward primers and a C-beta reverse primer. TCRdb independently ran MiXCR on the multiplex PCR reads; one entry per CDR3 protein. Of more than 85,000 distinct CDR3 sequences listed, 82% are singletons. Starting material for RNA and DNA co-extraction consisted of roughly 20-34 mg of unsorted bulk tissue. Input material: liver tumor tissue from sampling region 3. Subset meaning: tumor region T3, left-lateral pole. Source of these receptors: a man aged 35-49 years with primary liver carcinoma and hepatitis B virus infection.

As concerns this clonotype: The junction departs from the called germline gene at one end, perhaps through a read error. V is TRBV5-6 and J is TRBJ2-3; the D is unclear. CDR1 and CDR2 from the germline V gene are SGHDT and YYEEEE. There are 11 residues in the CDR3. CDR3 in DNA: TGTGCCAGTAGCCGATTGGGTACGGAGTATTTT. It is translated as CASSRLGTEYF.

Notes on this clonotype: A read error may produce the germline difference seen at one junction end. The chain links TRBV11-2 to TRBJ2-1; D not certain. This CDR3 is 13 amino acids long. CDR1 SGHAT and CDR2 FQNNGV come from the germline V gene. CDR3 region: CGSCSELCNEQFF. In DNA form, the CDR3 reads TGTGGCAGCTGCTCAGAATTATGCAATGAGCAGTTCTTC.

About this clonotype itself: Compared with germline, one end of the junction differs, possibly owing to a read error. The rearrangement links TRBV4-2 to TRBJ1-1; D gene ambiguous. The CDR3 length is 11 residues. Germline V gives CDR1 LGHNA, CDR2 YNFKEQ. The CDR3 sequence is CVSSPGIETFF. CDR3 bases: TGTGTCAGCAGCCCAGGAATAGAAACTTTCTTT.

Details on this clonotype: This may be a read error, as it is one base from a much larger clone. No conserved phenylalanine or tryptophan is present at the end of the CDR3, so a read error is the likely explanation. V and J are TRBV25-1 and TRBJ1-6, with a weak D call TRBD1 (5 bases). Deletions cut 7 bases from V and 5 bases from J, with 12 bases between. The CDR3 runs 14 residues. Germline CDR1 and CDR2: MGHDK and SYGVNS. CDR3 in amino acids: CASTRGGNNSPLHI. DNA of the CDR3: TGTGCCAGCACGAGGGGAGGGAATAATTCACCCCTCCACATT.

For this clonotype: This CDR3 fails to terminate in the conserved phenylalanine or tryptophan, so it likely reflects a read error. The V call is TRBV2, the J call TRBJ2-7; D gene ambiguous. The CDR3 spans 12 residues. The germline gives CDR1 SNHLY, CDR2 FYNNEI. CDR3 protein: CTSSDQNHEQYL. For the CDR3, the DNA is TGTACCAGCAGTGACCAGAACCACGAGCAGTACCTC.

The rearrangement uses TRBV4-3 and TRBJ1-6; D may be TRBD1 (5 bases). Trimming stripped 5 bases from V and 7 bases from J, with 18 bases between. The length of the CDR3 is 16 residues. The germline V gene encodes CDR1 LGHNA and CDR2 YSLEER. Here the CDR3 reads CASSSKDRGRNSPLHF. DNA for the CDR3: TGCGCCAGCAGCTCCAAGGATAGGGGAAGGAATTCACCCCTCCACTTT.

As to this clonotype: The junction does not match germline at one end; this may be a read error. V is TRBV11-1 and J is TRBJ2-4, with 8 bases identical to TRBD2. The CDR3 is 17 residues long. Germline V lookup: CDR1 SGHAT, CDR2 FQDESV (reference sequence). The CDR3 region is CASSFRGISGTKNIQYF. The CDR3 DNA reads TGTGCCAGCAGCTTTCGCGGGATTAGCGGGACCAAAAATATTCAATACTTC.

As regards this clonotype: A much bigger clone sits one base away, suggesting this may be a read error. This likely comes from a read error, as the CDR3 has no conserved phenylalanine or tryptophan at its end. The chain combines TRBV28 with TRBJ1-1; D perhaps matches TRBD1 (5 bases). Trimming removed 11 bases at V and 4 bases at J, with 11 bases between. The CDR3 extends over 11 amino acids. Per germline, CDR1 MDHEN and CDR2 SYDVKM. The CDR3 DNA is TGTGCCTCAAAGGGACCCACTGAAGCTTTCGTT. Translated, it gives CASKGPTEAFV.

This clonotype has only one observation. Because it lacks the conserved phenylalanine or tryptophan at the end, this CDR3 is likely a read error. The V and J genes are TRBV5-4 and TRBJ2-5, with D unclear. The V end lost 4 bases, the J end lost 2 bases, and 9 bases lay between the germline ends. The CDR3 is made up of 13 amino acids. CDR1 SGHNT and CDR2 YYREEE come from the germline V gene (reference sequence). The CDR3 sequence: CASSAGRQETQYL. CDR3 bases: TGTGCCAGCAGCGCTGGACGGCAAGAGACCCAGTACTTA.

This clonotype was detected only a few times. A read error may be the cause here, since a much bigger clone is one base away. V gene TRBV5-8 combines with J gene TRBJ1-1; D not certain. This CDR3 contains 15 residues. The V gene's germline CDR1 is SGHTS and CDR2 YDEGEE. The CDR3 sequence is CTSSTRGTLNTEAFF. The CDR3 DNA reads TGTACCAGCAGCACTAGAGGAACGCTGAACACTGAAGCTTTCTTT.

Comment on this clonotype: This CDR3 fails to terminate in the conserved phenylalanine or tryptophan, so it likely reflects a read error. The rearrangement joins TRBV5-4 to TRBJ1-2; TRBD1 agrees at 8 bases. Germline lookup yields CDR1 SGHNT and CDR2 YYREEE (reference sequence). Trimming at V came to 1 base and at J to 9 bases, leaving 8 bases not matched to a gene. The CDR3 consists of 14 residues. In DNA form, the CDR3 reads TGTGCCAGCAGCTTGCCAGGGGGCTCGGTAAGCTACACCTAC. This translates into CASSLPGGSVSYTY.

Concerning this clonotype itself: Its ends do not fully match the called genes, so a read error is possible. The genes are TRBV11-1 and TRBJ2-3; D tentatively reads TRBD1 or TRBD2 (5 bases each). Germline V gives CDR1 SGHAT, CDR2 FQDESV (reference sequence). The CDR3 has 19 residues. CDR3 DNA sequence: TGTGTCAGCAGCTCTGGGGGAAGCTCTGTTGGAGCCCGCATAGATACGCGGTATTTT. It specifies CVSSSGGSSVGARIDTRYF.

The chain carries TRBV20-1 and TRBJ1-2, with D possibly matching TRBD1 (5 bases). V lost 3 bases, J lost 3 bases, and 11 bases lay in between. The CDR3 runs to 13 residues. From germline, CDR1 is DFQATT and CDR2 SNEGSKA (reference sequence). The CDR3: CSARRWGDYGYTF. Here the CDR3 DNA reads TGCAGTGCTAGGCGTTGGGGGGACTATGGCTACACCTTC.

Concerning this clonotype itself: One end of the junction varies from germline; a read error may be responsible. This CDR3 reads CASSGETNGYEQYF. CDR3 nucleotides: TGCGCAAGCAGTGGGGAGACTAACGGATACGAGCAGTACTTC. This chain links TRBV10-1 with TRBJ2-7, with a tentative D call TRBD2 (5 bases). The CDR3 runs 14 residues. CDR1 is WNHNN, CDR2 SYGVQD, per germline (reference sequence).

To note about this clonotype: The germline gene is not matched at one end of the junction; a read error may be the cause. The chain uses TRBV29-1 and TRBJ2-7; possibly TRBD1 for D (5 bases). The CDR3 loop spans 13 amino acids. Germline CDR1 reads SQVTM; CDR2 reads ANQGSEA. The CDR3 region has the DNA TGCAGCGCCCTTTTTCAGGGTCACTACGAGCAATACTTC. Its protein is CSALFQGHYEQYF.

In this sample, this clonotype turned up once. An end of the junction does not agree with germline; a read error may underlie this. The chain recombines TRBV5-4 with TRBJ2-3, with 9 bases identical to TRBD1. The germline CDR1 and CDR2 sequences are SGHNT and YYREEE (reference sequence). The CDR3 is 14 amino acids. Here the CDR3 reads CANSLDRGADMQYF. DNA for the CDR3: TGTGCCAACAGCCTGGACAGGGGTGCAGATATGCAGTATTTT.

Comment on this clonotype: One end of the junction is discordant with germline, which a read error may explain. The J gene is TRBJ2-5, the V gene TRBV5-5, with 8 positions matching TRBD1. This CDR3 has 15 amino acids. CDR1 is SGHKS and CDR2 is YYEKEE in the germline V gene (reference sequence). The CDR3 reads CTSSLAKTGGETRYF. CDR3 nucleotides: TGTACCAGCAGCTTAGCCAAAACAGGGGGAGAGACCCGGTACTTC.

On this clonotype: Germline and junction disagree at one end, which may indicate a read error. The chain has TRBV20-1 and TRBJ2-4, with 9 bases fitting TRBD1. CDR1 is DFQATT and CDR2 is SNEGSKA in the germline V gene (reference sequence). The CDR3 has 16 residues. CDR3 bases: TGCAGTGCTAGATGGACAGGGGCCGCGAACAAAAACATTAAGTACTTC. Translation: CSARWTGAANKNIKYF.

Concerning this clonotype itself: This likely comes from a read error, as the CDR3 has no conserved phenylalanine or tryptophan at its end. CDR3 amino acids: CASNSGREDIQYL. The CDR3 bases are TGTGCCAGCAATAGCGGGAGGGAAGACATTCAGTACTTA. The V and J genes are TRBV28 and TRBJ2-4; 11 bases agree with TRBD2. Trimming took 7 bases from V and 8 from J; bases not matched to a gene: 4. The CDR3 spans 13 residues. Germline CDR1 is MDHEN and CDR2 is SYDVKM.

Points on this clonotype: Sequence at one end of the junction differs from germline and may be a read error. The chain uses TRBV12-3 or TRBV12-4 and TRBJ1-3; D is uncertain. This CDR3 is built from 13 residues. The CDR3 DNA sequence: TGTGTCAGCAGTCTCCACTCTGGAAACACCGTATATTTT. This translates into CVSSLHSGNTVYF.

This clonotype was recorded once. This chain links TRBV6-4 with TRBJ2-5; 9 bases match TRBD2. Germline CDR1 MRHNA, CDR2 SNTAGT. The CDR3 length is 14 residues. Trimming took 9 bases from V and 3 from J; bases not matched to a gene: 8. The CDR3 coding sequence is TGTGCCAGAAGTCGAGCGGGAGGAGAAGAGACCCAGTACTTC. This codes for CARSRAGGEETQYF.

About this clonotype: Likely a read error: the CDR3 ends without its conserved phenylalanine or tryptophan. The V gene is TRBV4-1, the J gene TRBJ2-7; D is uncertain. Germline V gene data show CDR1 as MGHRA and CDR2 as YSYEKL. The CDR3 is 12 amino acids. CDR3 loop: CTSSQAGYEQYL. DNA of the CDR3: TGCACCAGCAGCCAAGCTGGCTACGAGCAGTACTTA.

Of note for this clonotype: At one boundary the junction diverges from the germline segment, which might be a read error. The V and J genes are TRBV6-1 and TRBJ2-1; 7 nucleotides line up with TRBD2. The CDR3 has 14 amino acids. Germline CDR1 MNHNS, CDR2 SASEGT. The CDR3 DNA reads TGTGCCATCAGTGAACTAGCGAGTATGAATGAGCAGTTCTTC. Protein: CAISELASMNEQFF.

In regard to this clonotype: This may be a read error, as it is one base from a much larger clone. The chain combines TRBV6-2 or TRBV6-3 with TRBJ2-3; D is perhaps TRBD2 (6 bases). This CDR3 is built from 16 residues. Germline loops: CDR1 MNHEY, CDR2 SVGEGT. The DNA of the CDR3 is TGTGCCAGCAATTACTCGTCCCGGGACTCCACAGATACGCAGTATTTT. Translating it yields CASNYSSRDSTDTQYF.